This T cell receptor (beta chain) originates from a study of T cell repertoires in cytomegalovirus infection. At least ten counts were recorded for this clonotype. The antigen is unknown. TCRdb reprocessed the reads via MiXCR and lists one record per CDR3 protein. The table shows about 47,000 distinct CDR3 sequences, with around 21% occurring only once. Findings and caveats of the study: What dominated the ex vivo response were HLA-C-restricted CMV-specific TCR beta clonotypes.

Trimming removed 1 base from V and 5 bases from J; junction bases left unmatched: 4. CDR1 is SGHTA and CDR2 is FQGNSA in the germline V gene. The CDR3 has 16 residues. This chain links TRBV7-2 with TRBJ2-3; 12 bases line up with TRBD2. The starting material was CD8+ T cells from cultured PBMCs, obtained from culture after CMV antigen stimulation. The sequence derives from a human donor in good health (CMV status not recorded). Some clones in this sample may be carry-over from other donors' samples. CDR3 sequence (DNA): TGTGCCAGCAGCTTAGTCGGACTAGCGGGGATAGATACGCAGTATTTT. Protein sequence: CASSLVGLAGIDTQYF.